This TCR beta chain was observed in a study of cytomegalovirus exposure and HLA in healthy donors. For the study at large: Later, an analysis reported that the 120 or so validation repertoires had used the same platform as the 550 to 750 first-cohort repertoires. Broader study findings: The study flagged about 160 TCR beta chains as cytomegalovirus-associated. The tendency of first-cohort TCR clusters to co-occur in the 110 or so validation repertoires emerged from a later analysis.

As concerns this clone: Its specificity is not known.

TCRdb's copy holds only in-frame clones and misses some; the assay was immunoSEQ multiplex PCR. The data show some 90,000 clones, with roughly 97% seen just once and 0.78% held by the top ten. The donors formed part of the approximately 120-subject validation cohort, distinct from the roughly 660-subject first cohort. Germline V gene lookup returns CDR1 MNHEY and CDR2 SMNVEV (reference sequence). There are 16 residues in the CDR3. V dropped 6 bases and J dropped 2; count of bases not matched to a gene: 11. The source material was PBMCs. This TCR was sampled from a man in his late teens or twenties in good health and CMV-seronegative. V gene TRBV27 combines with J gene TRBJ2-3; 7 bases align to TRBD2. CDR3 in DNA: TGTGCCAGCAGCCCCTCGGGGGGAGCGTACACAGATACGCAGTATTTT. Translated: CASSPSGGAYTDTQYF.